These 3 T cell receptor beta chains were sequenced from one sample in a study of blood T cell repertoires in COVID-19. The data were produced by immunoSEQ multiplex PCR, yet TCRdb's version contains in-frame clones alone and is incomplete. This repertoire shows about 290,000 clones, around 90% found once; its top ten account for around 1.7%. Material for sequencing was PBMCs or T cells enriched from blood (not recorded which). Every receptor here comes from a woman aged 40 to 50 who had recovered from COVID-19.

The chain employs TRBV6-5 and TRBJ1-1; 9 nucleotides agree with TRBD1. CDR3 length: 15 amino acids. V trimming: 2 bases; J trimming: 5 bases; junction bases outside the gene matches: 6. Germline V gene data show CDR1 as MNHEY and CDR2 as SVGAGI. The CDR3: CASSYDRGDVTEAFF. The CDR3 DNA follows: TGTGCCAGCAGTTACGACAGGGGGGATGTGACTGAAGCTTTCTTT.

This chain joins TRBV4-2 and TRBJ1-4; 8 bases line up with TRBD1. The ends lost 0 bases at V and 6 bases at J; junction bases unmatched: 12. CDR1 is LGHNA and CDR2 is YNFKEQ in the germline V gene. This CDR3 contains 18 residues. DNA of the CDR3: TGTGCCAGCAGCCAAGAGGGGCCCCAGGGGGCGAGTGATGAAAAACTGTTTTTT. Its translation: CASSQEGPQGASDEKLFF.

The count of this clone is one. J is TRBJ1-1 and V is TRBV2; no definite D call. Trimming shortened V by 2 bases and J by 0 bases, and 13 bases separated the two germline ends. Germline loops: CDR1 SNHLY, CDR2 FYNNEI. This CDR3 comprises 16 residues. The CDR3 loop is CASSESSGYMNTEAFF. As DNA, the CDR3 is TGTGCCAGCAGTGAATCGTCAGGATACATGAACACTGAAGCTTTCTTT.